Listed below are T cell receptor beta chains from one sample, sequenced in a study of OX40 agonist ivuxolimab in advanced cancers. The table came from immunoSEQ multiplex PCR; TCRdb's copy has only in-frame clones and leaves some out. The sample carries tens of thousands of clones, roughly nine tenths recorded once. This material consisted of CD4+ or CD8+ T cells sorted from blood, taken in a trial of the OX40 agonist ivuxolimab. The receptors derive from an adult with an advanced solid tumor such as melanoma, head and neck, liver or kidney cancer. Both conserved end residues are part of each CDR3. A D gene is named only where the DNA matches it firmly. Clone size is not always given. Where it is, it says once, few, many or a class for expanded clones.

NA | TRBJ1-2 | once | TRBV9 | TGTGCCAGCAGCGGTAGCGTAGGCAGGCGGATTAACTATGGCTACACCTTC | CASSGSVGRRINYGYTF
NA | TRBJ1-4 | NA | TRBV6-1 | TGTGCCAGCAGTGGTGGGGGGCAATATGAAAAACTGTTTTTT | CASSGGGQYEKLFF
TRBD1 | TRBJ1-1 | NA | TRBV4-1 | TGCGCCAGCAGCCAACCAGGGGGATGGATCACTGAAGCTTTCTTT | CASSQPGGWITEAFF
TRBD1 | TRBJ1-4 | NA | TRBV6-6 | TGTGCCAGCAGTCGGACAGGGTTTAATGAAAAACTGTTTTTT | CASSRTGFNEKLFF
NA | TRBJ1-1 | NA | TRBV5-1 | TGCGCCAGCAGTTCCGGGCAGAACACTGAAGCTTTCTTT | CASSSGQNTEAFF
NA | TRBJ1-4 | few | TRBV11-2 | TGTGCCAGCAGCTTAGGATGGGGGGGAACTAATGAAAAACTGTTTTTT | CASSLGWGGTNEKLFF
NA | TRBJ1-5 | NA | TRBV28 | TGTGCCAGCAGTTTCGTGAACCTCTCCGCAAATCAGCCCCAGCATTTT | CASSFVNLSANQPQHF
NA | TRBJ2-7 | NA | TRBV6-6 | TGTGCCAGCAGTTACTTACCCCTCTACGAGCAGTACTTC | CASSYLPLYEQYF
NA | TRBJ1-1 | NA | TRBV5-1 | TGCGCCAGCAGCCCGAGGACAGACCCGAACACTGAAGCTTTCTTT | CASSPRTDPNTEAFF
NA | TRBJ2-2 | NA | TRBV10-3 | TGTGCCATCAGAGGGCGGACCGGCGGGGAGCTGTTTTTT | CAIRGRTGGELFF
TRBD1 | TRBJ1-2 | NA | TRBV7-8 | TGTGCCAGCATGCAACAGGGGAACTATGGCTACACCTTC | CASMQQGNYGYTF
TRBD2 | TRBJ2-1 | NA | TRBV29-1 | TGCAGCGTCAAGTTGTGGGCTAGCGGGGGGGCCGGGTACAATGAGCAGTTCTTC | CSVKLWASGGAGYNEQFF
NA | TRBJ1-1 | NA | TRBV6-5 | TGTGCCAGCAGTTACTCGGAGGGGAACACTGAAGCTTTCTTT | CASSYSEGNTEAFF
NA | TRBJ1-4 | NA | TRBV9 | TGTGCCAGCAGCGTATCCGGGGGGACTAATGAAAAACTGTTTTTT | CASSVSGGTNEKLFF
TRBD2 | TRBJ2-7 | NA | TRBV29-1 | TGCAGCGTTGAGACTAGCGGGAGTATTTACGAGCAGTACTTC | CSVETSGSIYEQYF
NA | TRBJ2-1 | NA | TRBV28 | TGTGCCAGCTACGGGTGGGGAACCGAGTTCTTC | CASYGWGTEFF
TRBD2 | TRBJ2-1 | NA | TRBV29-1 | TGCAGCGGCCAGCGGGGATCCAACAATGAGCAGTTCTTC | CSGQRGSNNEQFF
NA | TRBJ2-6 | NA | TRBV10-3 | TGTGCCATCAGGGGGTCCCTCTTGGGGGTCTTCGGGGCCAACGTCCTGACTTTC | CAIRGSLLGVFGANVLTF
NA | TRBJ2-3 | NA | TRBV7-9 | TGTGCCAGCAGCTTACGCGGGGACAGCTCCTTTAGCACAGATACGCAGTATTTT | CASSLRGDSSFSTDTQYF
NA | TRBJ1-2 | NA | TRBV4-2 | TGTGCCAGCAGCCGTACCAGGTACGGCTACACCTTC | CASSRTRYGYTF
TRBD1 | TRBJ1-2 | NA | TRBV6-5 | TGTGCCAGCAGCGGGGGGACAGCATATGGCTACACCTTC | CASSGGTAYGYTF
TRBD2 | TRBJ2-5 | NA | TRBV6-5 | TGTGCCAGCAGGGTTAGCGGGGGGCAAGAGACCCAGTACTTC | CASRVSGGQETQYF
NA | TRBJ1-1 | NA | TRBV4-1 | TGCGCCAGCAGCCAAGATCGGGGATCTCGACTGGGAGCTTTCTTT | CASSQDRGSRLGAFF
NA | TRBJ1-3 | NA | TRBV10-3 | TGTGCCATCAGTGAGCGTTTCCTCCCCTCTGGAAACACCATATATTTT | CAISERFLPSGNTIYF
NA | TRBJ2-7 | NA | TRBV15 | TGTGCCACCAGCAGAGATGGCAGGCCACCCTACGAGCAGTACTTC | CATSRDGRPPYEQYF
NA | TRBJ1-3 | NA | TRBV6-6 | TGTGCCAGCAGTCCCAGGTTGACCTCTGGAAACACCATATATTTT | CASSPRLTSGNTIYF
NA | TRBJ2-7 | NA | TRBV6-1 | TGTGCCAGCATCCCTCCGGGTAGCTACGAGCAGTACTTC | CASIPPGSYEQYF
TRBD2 | TRBJ2-1 | NA | TRBV10-2 | TGCGCCAGCAGTGGGACTAGCGGGGTATACAATGAGCAGTTCTTC | CASSGTSGVYNEQFF
NA | TRBJ2-5 | NA | TRBV29-1 | TGCAGCGTTGAACAGGGTAGCCACCAAGAGACCCAGTACTTC | CSVEQGSHQETQYF
TRBD1 | TRBJ2-3 | NA | TRBV7-7 | TGTGCTAGCAGCTCAGGACAGGGGGGCACAGATACGCAGTATTTT | CASSSGQGGTDTQYF
TRBD1 | TRBJ1-5 | NA | TRBV7-6 | TGTGCCAGCAGCTTATTACAGGGGGCTATTCAGCCCCAGCATTTT | CASSLLQGAIQPQHF
TRBD1 | TRBJ2-4 | NA | TRBV2 | TGTGCCAGCAGGACGGGACAGGGATTCAGGAGGGCCAAAAACATTCAGTACTTC | CASRTGQGFRRAKNIQYF
NA | TRBJ2-3 | NA | TRBV29-1 | TGCAGCGTTGAGGTAGTTGGGACCGCTAGCACAGATACGCAGTATTTT | CSVEVVGTASTDTQYF
TRBD1 | TRBJ2-7 | once | TRBV7-2 | TGTGCCAGCAACCCGACAGGGGGGACCTACGAGCAGTACTTC | CASNPTGGTYEQYF
NA | TRBJ1-6 | NA | TRBV7-2 | TGTGCCAGCAGCAGACAGTATTTGAATTCACCCCTCCACTTT | CASSRQYLNSPLHF
NA | TRBJ1-1 | NA | TRBV5-4 | TGTGCCAGCAGCACCTGGGGCACTGAAGCTTTCTTT | CASSTWGTEAFF
NA | TRBJ1-5 | NA | TRBV7-8 | TGTGCCAGCAGCTTAGCGGGGTTATGGCAGCCCCAGCATTTT | CASSLAGLWQPQHF
NA | TRBJ2-1 | NA | TRBV2 | TGTGCCAGCAGTGAAGTCTTCCTCTCCTACAATGAGCAGTTCTTC | CASSEVFLSYNEQFF
NA | TRBJ1-1 | NA | TRBV7-9 | TGTGCCAGCAGCTTAAACGTCTTCTTTGACACTGAAGCTTTCTTT | CASSLNVFFDTEAFF
TRBD1 | TRBJ2-7 | NA | TRBV12-5 | TGTGCTAGTGACCCGGGACAGGTGTCCTACGAGCAGTACTTC | CASDPGQVSYEQYF
TRBD1 | TRBJ1-2 | NA | TRBV11-2 | TGTGCCAGCAGCAATCACAGGGGTGTCAACTATGGCTACACCTTC | CASSNHRGVNYGYTF
NA | TRBJ1-6 | NA | TRBV5-6 | TGTGCCAGCAGCTTGTTGGATAATTCACCCCTCCACTTT | CASSLLDNSPLHF
TRBD1 | TRBJ2-3 | NA | TRBV5-1 | TGCGCCAGCAGCCGAACCGAAAGGGACAGGGGGAGCACAGATACGCAGTATTTT | CASSRTERDRGSTDTQYF
NA | TRBJ2-7 | NA | TRBV27 | TGTGCCAGCAGTTTACTAGCGTTCGCCTACGAGCAGTACTTC | CASSLLAFAYEQYF
NA | TRBJ2-7 | NA | TRBV11-2 | TGTGCCAGCAGCTTGGCGGGGTCCTACGAGCAGTACTTC | CASSLAGSYEQYF